This is a list of T cell receptor beta chains from one sample in a study of blood T cell repertoires in COVID-19. Here immunoSEQ multiplex PCR was the method, and the copy in TCRdb shows in-frame clones only, minus some. The table includes hundreds of thousands of clones, more than 70% detected once. The specimen was PBMCs or T cells enriched from blood (not recorded which). The receptors here all came from a woman aged 55-70 years in a cohort exposed to, infected with or recovered from COVID-19 (not recorded which). CDR3s leave out the opening cysteine and the closing phenylalanine or tryptophan. D genes are given only for firm matches.

D gene	J gene	V gene	CDR3 protein
TRBD1	TRBJ1-2	TRBV4-2	ASSQDLAVGAGGGYGYT
TRBD1	TRBJ1-6	TRBV19	ASSSGQGNSPLH
-	TRBJ2-7	TRBV6-2/TRBV6-3	ASSYSGGDDEQY
TRBD2	TRBJ2-7	TRBV9	ASSVLAGGGEQY
-	TRBJ2-1	TRBV5-1	ASSSKRGSNEQF
-	TRBJ1-5	TRBV4-3	ASSQDHKLGQGFYSNQPQH
TRBD2	TRBJ2-1	TRBV6-2/TRBV6-3	ASSWGLADNEQF
TRBD2	TRBJ2-5	TRBV28	ASSLAGGFQETQY
TRBD1	TRBJ1-5	TRBV27	ASSLGRGNQPQH
TRBD1	TRBJ2-2	TRBV6-5	ASRRPGQGTGELF
TRBD1	TRBJ1-5	TRBV18	ASSRTGDQPQH
-	TRBJ2-7	TRBV13	ASSLNLHSSSYEQY
TRBD2	TRBJ2-7	TRBV28	ASSLLPGTSVSYEQY
TRBD1	TRBJ1-2	TRBV28	ASSTGTAKSYGYT
TRBD1	TRBJ1-5	TRBV4-1	ASSPGTAHNQPQH
-	TRBJ1-5	TRBV7-2	ASSSLSQGAQH
-	TRBJ1-5	TRBV7-2	ASSLVAGGNQPQH